Given below is one T cell receptor (beta chain) in context. The CDR3 contains 16 residues. Germline values: CDR1 MDHEN, CDR2 SYDVKM. Germline trimming cut 8 bases from V and 4 bases from J; bases unmatched to any gene: 10. In the study's own analysis: By means of reference gene primer amplification, nucleated cell counts were estimated. Some clones are missing from TCRdb's copy, which holds only in-frame ones; the method was immunoSEQ multiplex PCR. That table furnishes V, J and clone size, whereas the DNA furnished D and trimming. The data contain about 270,000 clones, more than 80% of them singletons. This entry is derived from a study of blood T cell repertoires in COVID-19. Study context: Acute and convalescent COVID-19 specimens originated in the United States, Italy and Spain.

Study members were between roughly 18 and 100 years old and lived in approximately 25 US regions. Assignments of participants to cohorts depended upon their own reported clinical history. V is TRBV28 and J is TRBJ2-3; 12 nucleotides match TRBD1. The source is a woman in her 30s with acute COVID-19. The sequencing sample was made of PBMCs or T cells enriched from blood (not recorded which). The CDR3 nucleotides read TGTGCCAGCGGAGTTATAGGGACAGGGGGCGCAGATACGCAGTATTTT. Residues: CASGVIGTGGADTQYF.